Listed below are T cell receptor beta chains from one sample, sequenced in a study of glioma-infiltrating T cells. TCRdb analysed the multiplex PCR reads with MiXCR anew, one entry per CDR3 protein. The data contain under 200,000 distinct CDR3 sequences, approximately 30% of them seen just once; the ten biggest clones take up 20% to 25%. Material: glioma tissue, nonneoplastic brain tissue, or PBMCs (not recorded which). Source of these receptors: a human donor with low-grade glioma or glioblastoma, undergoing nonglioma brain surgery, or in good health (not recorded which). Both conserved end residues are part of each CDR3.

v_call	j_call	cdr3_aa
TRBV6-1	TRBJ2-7	CASGLWDSEQYF
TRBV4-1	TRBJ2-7	CASGQEEESAYEQYF
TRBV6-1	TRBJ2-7	CAISQRTGGADEQYF
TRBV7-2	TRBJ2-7	CASSLIAGETEQYF
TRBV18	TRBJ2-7	CASSPSSGPLDEQYF
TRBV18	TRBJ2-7	CASSDVASSYEQYF
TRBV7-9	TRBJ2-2	CASSRPGGVNTGELFF
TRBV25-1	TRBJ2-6	CASRSGGLGANVLTF
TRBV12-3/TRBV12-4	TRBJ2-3	CASRRGPGLASDTQYF
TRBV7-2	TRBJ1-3	CASSPYPYTIYF
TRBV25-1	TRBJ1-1	CASSATGRDTEAFF
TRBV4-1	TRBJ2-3	CASNLSRRGDTQYF
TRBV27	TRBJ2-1	CASSFYICSASLAVSSYNEQFF
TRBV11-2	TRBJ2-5	CASSLGAGGMETQYF
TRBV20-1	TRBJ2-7	CSARGDGTGFSYEQYF
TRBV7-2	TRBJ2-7	CASSSWGAREQYF
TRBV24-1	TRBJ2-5	CVTSDSAVGTQYF
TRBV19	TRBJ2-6	CAIREGEAGANVLTF
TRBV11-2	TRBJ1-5	CASSSDSTLNQPQHF
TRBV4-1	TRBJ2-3	CASSQDWGGETVTQYF
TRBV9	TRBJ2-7	CASSVAKRIAEYEQYF
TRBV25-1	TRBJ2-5	CASSDPTSAQETQYF
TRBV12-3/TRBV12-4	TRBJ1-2	CASSPDEGANYGYTF
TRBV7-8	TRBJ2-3	CASSPSERGTDTQYF
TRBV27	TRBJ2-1	CARSLNYNEQFF
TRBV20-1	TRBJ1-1	CSAWPSGDTEAFF
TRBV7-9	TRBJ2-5	CASSPGTSGSIQETQYF
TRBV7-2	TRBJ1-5	CASSLAGLQPQHF
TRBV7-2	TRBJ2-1	CASSRGGGNEQFF
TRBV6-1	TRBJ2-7	CASSATTGGNYEQYF
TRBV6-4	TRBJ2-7	CASSDWDSYEQYF
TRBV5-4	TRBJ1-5	CASSSGGGYNQPQHF
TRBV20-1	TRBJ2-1	CSAREGVAGAYNEQFF
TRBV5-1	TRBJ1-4	CASSLAATTNEKLFF
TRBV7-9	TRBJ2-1	CASSETGLEGANEQFF
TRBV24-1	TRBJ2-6	CATSDSPGQPGANVLTF
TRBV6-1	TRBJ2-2	CASRNRESAGELFF
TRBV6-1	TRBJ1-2	CASSEVWLINYGYTF
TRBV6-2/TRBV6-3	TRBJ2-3	CASSTVRSTDTQYF
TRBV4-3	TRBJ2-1	CASSQDVQGGDEQFF
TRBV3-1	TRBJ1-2	CASSRDRGEEGYTF
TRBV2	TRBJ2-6	CASTGDRAGANVLTF
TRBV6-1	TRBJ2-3	CASSEASGGEDTQYF
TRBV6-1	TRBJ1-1	CASRLQGDTEAFF
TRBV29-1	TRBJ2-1	CSVAKMGETEYF
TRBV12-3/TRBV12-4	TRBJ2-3	CASRLNRGRTDTQYF